Presented here are 28 T cell receptor beta chains from one specimen sequenced in a study of cytomegalovirus exposure and HLA in healthy donors. The PCR had 60 Vbeta and 13 Jbeta primers. Method: immunoSEQ multiplex PCR; TCRdb's copy keeps in-frame clones and lacks some. This table has about 150,000 clones, more than 75% appearing once. Sequences were obtained from PBMCs. The receptors here all came from a woman in her thirties or forties in good health and CMV-seropositive.

CDR3 in DNA: TGTGCCAGCGGTGGCAGTGTTACCGGGGAGCTGTTTTTT. Protein product: CASGGSVTGELFF. This chain joins TRBV27 and TRBJ2-2; D remains ambiguous. V shed 8 bases and J shed 5 bases, with 12 bases lying between them. CDR3 size: 13 residues. Germline CDR1 MNHEY, CDR2 SMNVEV (reference sequence).

The chain joins TRBV30 to TRBJ1-4; 7 bases align to TRBD1. This CDR3 comprises 13 residues. The J segment lost 4 bases and the V segment lost 7 bases, leaving 6 bases of the junction unmatched. Per the germline V gene, CDR1 is GTSNPN and CDR2 is SVGIG (reference sequence). This CDR3 reads CASAGQSNEKLFF. CDR3 bases: TGTGCCTCTGCGGGACAGAGTAATGAAAAACTGTTTTTT.

Only one count was recorded for this clone. The V call is TRBV7-2, the J call TRBJ2-7; TRBD2 aligns across 8 bases. The length of the CDR3 is 15 residues. Trimming at V came to 5 bases and at J to 9 bases, leaving 15 bases not matched to a gene. CDR1 is SGHTA and CDR2 is FQGNSA in the germline V gene. CDR3: CASSTGLAGATVQYF. CDR3 DNA: TGTGCCAGCAGCACCGGGCTAGCGGGCGCCACAGTGCAGTACTTC.

The V call is TRBV2, the J call TRBJ1-1; D remains ambiguous. Germline CDR1 is SNHLY and CDR2 is FYNNEI. This CDR3 has 11 residues. V was cut by 6 bases and J by 4 bases, with 6 bases left in between. CDR3 in amino acids: CASRVSTEAFF. As DNA, the CDR3 is TGTGCCAGCAGAGTCAGCACTGAAGCTTTCTTT.

The CDR3 DNA is TGTGCCTGGGGTCCGGGACAGGGGGCTGGCTACACCTTC. As protein: CAWGPGQGAGYTF. The rearrangement joins TRBV30 to TRBJ1-2; TRBD1 agrees at 12 bases. CDR1 is GTSNPN, CDR2 SVGIG, per germline (reference sequence). The junction had 5 bases not matched to a gene; V was cut back by 5 bases and J by 7 bases. This CDR3 is 13 amino acids long.

This chain uses TRBV2 with TRBJ1-5; TRBD1 matches at 9 bases. In germline, CDR1 is SNHLY, CDR2 FYNNEI. Unmatched junction bases numbered 3, after V lost 2 bases and J lost 4 bases. The CDR3 is 15 residues long. Written as DNA, the CDR3 is TGTGCCAGCAGTGAATTGGACAGGGGAAATCAGCCCCAGCATTTT. Translation: CASSELDRGNQPQHF.

The V and J genes are TRBV7-8 and TRBJ2-7, with TRBD2 identical over 10 bases. Germline loops: CDR1 SGHVS, CDR2 FQNEAQ. With 0 bases clipped from V and 6 bases from J, the junction kept 2 bases outside the gene matches. The CDR3 length is 14 residues. CDR3 residues: CASSLAGLASEQYF. The CDR3 region has the DNA TGTGCCAGCAGCTTAGCGGGACTAGCGTCCGAGCAGTACTTC.

There are a few counts of this clone. The chain is built from TRBV6-5 and TRBJ1-4, with a weak D call TRBD1 (6 bases). Germline V gene sequence: CDR1 MNHEY, CDR2 SVGAGI. The CDR3 loop spans 15 amino acids. V was cut by 3 bases and J by 7 bases, with 15 bases left in between. The CDR3: CASSYRGGLGEKLFF. The CDR3 nucleotides are TGTGCCAGCAGTTATAGGGGGGGGCTTGGTGAAAAACTGTTTTTT.

V and J are TRBV11-2 and TRBJ2-5; maybe TRBD1 (7 bases). Trimming cost V 3 bases and J 1 base, with 15 bases left between them. The CDR3 totals 16 residues. Germline-derived CDR1 and CDR2 are SGHAT and FQNNGV. The CDR3 protein is CASSLRAGTAQETQYF. The CDR3 coding sequence is TGTGCCAGCAGCTTGCGGGCGGGGACAGCCCAAGAGACCCAGTACTTC.

This chain joins TRBV30 and TRBJ2-3; D is ambiguous. The CDR3 covers 14 residues. The V and J ends lost 3 bases and 1 base respectively, with 11 bases between them. Germline CDR1 reads GTSNPN; CDR2 reads SVGIG (reference sequence). CDR3 sequence (DNA): TGTGCCTGGAGCCTAACCTCTGGCACAGATACGCAGTATTTT. Translated: CAWSLTSGTDTQYF.

The V call is TRBV19, the J call TRBJ2-7, with TRBD1 matching over 7 bases. The ends lost 6 bases at V and 2 bases at J; junction bases unmatched: 13. The CDR3 length is 16 residues. The V gene's germline CDR1 is LNHDA and CDR2 SQIVND (reference sequence). The DNA of the CDR3 is TGTGCCAGTAGCCAACGGGGACAGCAAAAGACCTACGAGCAGTACTTC. Protein sequence: CASSQRGQQKTYEQYF.

This chain uses TRBV7-3 with TRBJ2-2, with 7 nucleotides matching TRBD2. The germline V gene encodes CDR1 SGHTA and CDR2 FQGTGA. With 2 bases clipped from V and 0 bases from J, the junction kept 3 bases outside the gene matches. This CDR3 spans 16 amino acids. CDR3: CASSLDGRTNTGELFF. CDR3 in DNA: TGTGCCAGCAGCTTAGACGGGAGGACGAACACCGGGGAGCTGTTTTTT.

The gene calls are TRBV19 and TRBJ2-7, with 8 positions matching TRBD1. Germline V lookup: CDR1 LNHDA, CDR2 SQIVND (reference sequence). The CDR3 has 16 amino acids. V shed 1 base and J 4 bases; nucleotides not matched to a gene: 9. CDR3 coding DNA: TGTGCCAGTAGTATAGGCGGACAGGGATACTTTTACGAGCAGTACTTC. Protein sequence: CASSIGGQGYFYEQYF.

This chain links TRBV27 with TRBJ1-4, with 10 bases matching TRBD1. Germline V CDR1 and CDR2: MNHEY, SMNVEV (reference sequence). The CDR3 runs 12 residues. With V trimmed by 5 bases and J by 14 bases, 5 bases remained unmatched. This CDR3 reads CASSPGQGGLFF. Written as DNA, the CDR3 is TGTGCCAGCAGTCCAGGACAGGGGGGTCTGTTTTTT. Full variable domain (outside the CDR3, taken from reference TRBV27 and TRBJ1-4): EAQVTQNPRYLITVTGKKLTVTCSQNMNHEYMSWYRQDPGLGLRQIYYSMNVEVTDKGDVPEGYKVSRKEKRNFPLILESPSPNQTSLYFCASSPGQGGLFFGSGTQLSVL.

The genes are TRBV29-1 and TRBJ1-2; D uncertain. The CDR3 length is 14 residues. V dropped 5 bases and J dropped 0 bases, with 13 bases sitting between them. The germline gives CDR1 SQVTM, CDR2 ANQGSEA. DNA for the CDR3: TGCAGCGTTACCGACTACGGGACTAACTATGGCTACACCTTC. Amino acid sequence: CSVTDYGTNYGYTF.

This clone was seen a few times. V usage is TRBV30 and J usage is TRBJ1-2, with D uncertain. Per germline, CDR1 GTSNPN and CDR2 SVGIG (reference sequence). CDR3 size: 13 residues. Trimming removed 2 bases at V and 8 bases at J, with 15 bases between. CDR3 sequence (DNA): TGTGCCTGGAGTCCGATAGTTACACTAGGCTACACCTTC. It translates to CAWSPIVTLGYTF.

The chain recombines TRBV10-1 with TRBJ2-2; TRBD2 matches at 8 bases. J lost 5 bases, V lost 7 bases, and 9 bases had no gene match. This CDR3 region has 15 residues. Germline V gives CDR1 WNHNN, CDR2 SYGVQD (reference sequence). In DNA, the CDR3 is TGCGCCAGCACACCAAGCGGGAGAGGGACCGGGGAGCTGTTTTTT. It yields the protein CASTPSGRGTGELFF.

This chain connects TRBV5-1 to TRBJ2-1; 11 positions agree with TRBD2. Germline CDR1 and CDR2: SGHRS and YFSETQ. The length of the CDR3 is 18 residues. Losses at the gene ends were 2 bases for V and 4 bases for J; bases not matched to a gene: 11. Here the CDR3 reads CASSLTLAGAVAYNEQFF. CDR3 sequence (DNA): TGCGCCAGCAGCTTAACACTAGCGGGAGCGGTCGCATACAATGAGCAGTTCTTC.

V and J are TRBV11-2 and TRBJ1-1; D is possibly TRBD1 (5 bases). Trimming took off 5 bases at V and 11 bases at J, with 21 bases between the two ends. Germline CDR1 SGHAT, CDR2 FQNNGV. The CDR3 covers 14 residues. The CDR3 DNA sequence: TGTGCCAGCAGCCACTCGGGGGGTGGGGCGGGGGCTTTCTTT. Translated: CASSHSGGGAGAFF.

This clone has only a few counts. The chain joins TRBV30 to TRBJ2-7; TRBD1 agrees at 8 bases. Germline-derived CDR1 and CDR2 are GTSNPN and SVGIG (reference sequence). Losses at the gene ends were 1 base for V and 7 bases for J; bases not matched to a gene: 6. This CDR3 has 13 residues. This CDR3 reads CAWSGQGNFEQYF. In DNA, the CDR3 is TGTGCCTGGAGTGGACAGGGGAATTTTGAGCAGTACTTC.

This chain uses TRBV27 with TRBJ1-1; D unresolved. This CDR3 region has 11 residues. Trimming removed 5 bases from V and 7 bases from J, with 8 bases in between. The germline V gene encodes CDR1 MNHEY and CDR2 SMNVEV (reference sequence). CDR3 DNA sequence: TGTGCCAGCAGTGCGGGGATTGAAGCTTTCTTT. As protein: CASSAGIEAFF.

This clone was detected a few times. This chain connects TRBV29-1 to TRBJ1-1, with 7 bases fitting TRBD1. This CDR3 region has 14 residues. With V trimmed by 4 bases and J by 0 bases, 5 bases remained unmatched. Germline V lookup: CDR1 SQVTM, CDR2 ANQGSEA. The chain's CDR3 is CSVGDRAMNTEAFF. The CDR3 DNA reads TGCAGCGTTGGCGACAGGGCAATGAACACTGAAGCTTTCTTT.

This sequence joins TRBV2 and TRBJ2-7; TRBD2 aligns across 8 bases. Unmatched junction bases numbered 8, after V lost 6 bases and J lost 4 bases. The CDR3 is 14 residues long. Germline CDR1 reads SNHLY; CDR2 reads FYNNEI. The CDR3 spells CASRTGGGSYEQYF. CDR3 DNA: TGTGCCAGCAGGACGGGGGGGGGCTCTTACGAGCAGTACTTC.

The genes are TRBV11-3 and TRBJ2-3, with D tentatively TRBD2 (6 bases). In germline, CDR1 is SGHNT, CDR2 YENEEA. CDR3 length equals 18 residues. V lost 2 bases, J lost 6 bases, and 24 bases lay in between. CDR3 DNA: TGTGCCAGCAGCTTAAGGTTCGGGGTAGCGGCCGATGCGGATACGCAGTATTTT. Its translation is CASSLRFGVAADADTQYF.

CDR3 sequence reads: CAWSANPGGRYGYTF. Written as DNA, the CDR3 is TGTGCCTGGAGTGCCAACCCAGGGGGCAGGTATGGCTACACCTTC. The J gene is TRBJ1-2, the V gene TRBV30; TRBD1 aligns across 8 bases. The CDR3 contains 15 residues. Looked up from germline, CDR1 is GTSNPN and CDR2 is SVGIG (reference sequence). The V gene end was trimmed by 1 base and the J gene end by 5 bases; junction bases not matched to a gene: 9.

This chain joins TRBV18 and TRBJ2-7; 8 bases map to TRBD2. Germline V gene data show CDR1 as KGHSH and CDR2 as LQKENI. The V and J ends lost 0 bases and 5 bases, in that order; junction bases with no gene match: 3. This CDR3 has 14 amino acids. The CDR3: CASSPPSGTHEQYF. CDR3 nucleotide sequence: TGTGCCAGCTCACCACCTAGCGGGACCCACGAGCAGTACTTC. Full variable domain (rest looked up from reference TRBV18 and TRBJ2-7): NAGVMQNPRHLVRRRGQEARLRCSPMKGHSHVYWYRQLPEEGLKFMVYLQKENIIDESGMPKERFSAEFPKEGPSILRIQQVVRGDSAAYFCASSPPSGTHEQYFGPGTRLTVT.

This clone has a handful of counts. The rearrangement links TRBV28 to TRBJ2-7; 8 nucleotides match TRBD1. Germline V gene lookup returns CDR1 MDHEN and CDR2 SYDVKM. The length of the CDR3 is 14 residues. With V trimmed by 5 bases and J by 2 bases, 5 bases remained unmatched. The CDR3 DNA reads TGTGCCAGCAGTCCGACAGGGGCCACCTACGAGCAGTACTTC. Protein sequence: CASSPTGATYEQYF.

The chain employs TRBV7-3 and TRBJ2-1; the D gene is possibly TRBD1 (5 bases). Germline values: CDR1 SGHTA, CDR2 FQGTGA. The CDR3 covers 16 residues. With 1 base removed from V and 4 bases from J, the gap between germline ends came to 14 bases. The CDR3 region has the DNA TGTGCCAGCAGCTTAATCGTTCAGGGAATATACAATGAGCAGTTCTTC. Protein sequence: CASSLIVQGIYNEQFF. The full variable domain, rest sourced from reference TRBV7-3 and TRBJ2-1, is GAGVSQTPSNKVTEKGKYVELRCDPISGHTALYWYRQSLGQGPEFLIYFQGTGAADDSGLPNDRFFAVRPEGSVSTLKIQRTERGDSAVYLCASSLIVQGIYNEQFFGPGTRLTVL.